This T cell receptor beta chain derives from a study of cytomegalovirus exposure and HLA in healthy donors. Study background: In an earlier analysis, 95 million to 140 million unique TCR beta sequences were found from some 180 million T cells. Notes on the study in general: Researchers reported in a later analysis that common viral pathogens appeared linked to several top clusters. Reports indicate that TCR beta sequences accurately predicted the HLA-A and HLA-B alleles of most subjects. Donor immune exposure was known only as CMV serostatus.

Worth noting for this clone: Its target is not known.

This CDR3 is built from 15 residues. Germline V gene lookup returns CDR1 KGHSH and CDR2 LQKENI. V shed 3 bases, J shed 7 bases, and the junction held 11 bases outside the gene matches. The study ran its PCR with 60 Vbeta and 13 Jbeta primers. Data came from immunoSEQ multiplex PCR; TCRdb stores just in-frame clones and leaves some out. The repertoire holds roughly 130,000 clones, with just under 80% as singletons. The origin of this receptor is a man aged 25-40 years in good health and CMV-seronegative. Input material: PBMCs. The genes are TRBV18 and TRBJ2-7, with 8 bases matching TRBD1. The CDR3 is CASSPMMDRDSEQYF. The CDR3 DNA sequence: TGTGCCAGCTCACCCATGATGGACAGGGATTCGGAGCAGTACTTC.